This is a list of T cell receptor beta chains from one sample in a study of beta chain features in type 1 diabetes. Only in-frame clones appear in the TCRdb table, and some are missing; sequencing was by immunoSEQ multiplex PCR. The sample shows hundreds of thousands of clones, about an eighth of them seen only once. The material sequenced was naive CD4+ T cells from blood. The receptors derive from a man aged 18 to 30 with type 1 diabetes. Both conserved end residues are part of each CDR3. The order of the fields is J gene, D gene, clone size, V gene, CDR3 protein, CDR3 DNA. D genes are given only for firm matches. Part of the rows lack a size; the others show once, few, many or a class for expanded clones.

>TRBJ1-2|.|.|TRBV5-6
CASSLAGRTGHYGYTF
TGTGCCAGCAGCTTGGCCGGACGGACGGGCCACTATGGCTACACCTTC
>TRBJ2-1|TRBD2|.|TRBV7-6
CASAPGLAYNEQFF
TGTGCCAGCGCGCCGGGACTAGCGTACAATGAGCAGTTCTTC
>TRBJ2-7|TRBD1|.|TRBV30
CAWSGTGDLYEQYF
TGTGCCTGGTCCGGGACAGGTGATCTCTACGAGCAGTACTTC
>TRBJ2-1|TRBD1|.|TRBV5-1
CASSLQTGAPPNEQFF
TGCGCCAGCAGCCTACAGACAGGGGCACCGCCAAATGAGCAGTTCTTC
>TRBJ1-2|TRBD1|few|TRBV7-9
CASSRGTGDYGYTF
TGTGCCAGCAGCCGAGGAACAGGGGACTATGGCTACACCTTC
>TRBJ1-6|.|.|TRBV19
CASSIQGDRQPLHF
TGTGCCAGTAGTATTCAGGGCGATCGGCAACCCCTCCACTTT
>TRBJ2-7|.|few|TRBV7-9
CASSSRRPGRSYYEQYF
TGTGCCAGCAGCTCACGCAGACCGGGACGGAGTTATTACGAGCAGTACTTC
>TRBJ1-2|.|.|TRBV4-3
CASSQEVVRAGDPYTF
TGCGCCAGCAGCCAAGAGGTGGTGAGGGCGGGGGACCCTTACACCTTC
>TRBJ2-1|TRBD2|.|TRBV5-1
CASSPGLAGGRTQFF
TGCGCCAGCAGCCCTGGACTAGCGGGGGGGCGGACGCAGTTCTTC
>TRBJ1-2|.|.|TRBV7-7
CASSPGFGYGYTF
TGTGCTAGCAGCCCAGGGTTTGGATATGGCTACACCTTC